This TCR beta chain was identified in a study of T cell repertoires in cytomegalovirus infection. This clonotype occurred many times. Its antigen remains unidentified. Overall study findings and caveats: HLA-C-restricted CMV clonotypes gave the most frequent clonotype in two of eight donors.

TCRdb re-derived calls from the reads in MiXCR, one entry per CDR3 protein. The sample consists of about 200,000 distinct CDR3 sequences, more than 9% of them appearing once. CDR1 is SGHDT, CDR2 YYEEEE, per germline. V gave up 1 base and J gave up 0 bases; unmatched junction bases: 9. The CDR3 runs to 17 residues. The specimen was PBMCs. This receptor was taken from a human donor in good health (CMV status not recorded). Some clones in this sample may be carry-over from other donors' samples. The V gene is TRBV5-6, the J gene TRBJ1-1, with 7 positions matching TRBD1. The CDR3 sequence is CASSLWRHRGLNTEAFF. CDR3 nucleotide sequence: TGTGCCAGCAGCTTGTGGAGACACAGGGGACTGAACACTGAAGCTTTCTTT.